Sequencing of this TCR beta chain was carried out in a study of response to subunit inactivated influenza vaccine. TCRdb re-called the RT-PCR reads with MiXCR, one entry per CDR3 protein. This sample has a few hundred thousand distinct CDR3 sequences, with 20% to 25% found just once. Trimming took 4 bases from V and 7 from J; bases not matched to a gene: 6. Germline V lookup: CDR1 SQVTM, CDR2 ANQGSEA. This CDR3 region has 12 residues. Here the sequenced sample was PBMCs from blood, taken about 20 months after vaccination. The sequence was collected from a man aged 50 to 69 who received an inactivated influenza vaccine. V usage is TRBV29-1 and J usage is TRBJ2-7, with TRBD2 matching 8 bases. In nucleotides, the CDR3 is TGCAGCGTTGCGGGGCGCGGGAGGGAGCAGTACTTC. Translating gives CSVAGRGREQYF.